Each of the 26 T cell receptor beta chains below was sequenced from the same sample in a study of T cells in tumors after PD-1 blockade. Here immunoSEQ multiplex PCR was the method, and the copy in TCRdb shows in-frame clones only, minus some. The data show thousands of clones, approximately 78% seen once. The sequences come from PBMCs, collected after anti-PD-1 therapy. The receptors come from a human donor with advanced basal cell or squamous cell carcinoma (not recorded which).

This chain links TRBV7-2 with TRBJ2-5, with 10 bases matching TRBD2. Germline CDR1 and CDR2: SGHTA and FQGNSA. V lost 5 bases to trimming and J lost 2 bases; unmatched junction nucleotides: 5. CDR3 length: 15 amino acids. In nucleotides, the CDR3 is TGTGCCAGCAGCGGTAGCGGGGGGCCTCAAGAGACCCAGTACTTC. Residues: CASSGSGGPQETQYF.

The J gene is TRBJ2-1, the V gene TRBV5-1; 16 positions agree with TRBD2. The junction had 7 bases not matched to a gene; V was cut back by 3 bases and J by 7 bases. The germline V gene has CDR1 SGHRS and CDR2 YFSETQ. CDR3 length equals 17 residues. The CDR3 region has the DNA TGCGCCAGCAGCTCCGGGACTAGCGGGGGGGCGCGAAATGAGCAGTTCTTC. This translates into CASSSGTSGGARNEQFF.

This chain uses TRBV6-2 or TRBV6-3 with TRBJ2-7, with D maybe TRBD2 (5 bases). The germline V gene has CDR1 MNHEY and CDR2 SVGEGT. The CDR3 consists of 14 residues. V dropped 5 bases and J dropped 6 bases, with 17 bases sitting between them. In DNA, the CDR3 is TGTGCCAGCAGTGGTGGTCGAATTGCGGGCGAGCAGTACTTC. This encodes CASSGGRIAGEQYF.

CDR3: CASSLPRTGAMNTEAFF. The DNA of the CDR3 is TGTGCCAGCAGCCTTCCTCGGACAGGGGCCATGAACACTGAAGCTTTCTTT. This chain uses TRBV3-1 (or the pseudogene TRBV3-2) with TRBJ1-1, with 9 bases that match TRBD1. The CDR3 has 17 amino acids. J gave up 0 bases and V 4 bases, and 9 bases lay outside the gene matches. Germline CDR1 and CDR2: LGHDT and YNNKEL (reference sequence).

The CDR3 region has the DNA TGTGCCAGCTCAAGTTTTAGCGGGACCACCGAGGATAACAATGAGCAGTTCTTC. Translated, it gives CASSSFSGTTEDNNEQFF. The chain employs TRBV18 and TRBJ2-1; 8 bases agree with TRBD2. CDR1 is KGHSH and CDR2 is LQKENI in the germline V gene. This CDR3 region has 18 residues. The V segment lost 5 bases and the J segment 5 bases; nucleotides outside the gene matches: 17.

The chain recombines TRBV2 with TRBJ2-2; perhaps TRBD2 as D (6 bases). From germline, CDR1 is SNHLY and CDR2 FYNNEI. V was cut by 7 bases and J by 6 bases, with 15 bases left in between. The CDR3 is made up of 14 amino acids. The CDR3 DNA follows: TGTGCCAGCACGACCGACTTAGCGGCCGGGGAGCTGTTTTTT. It encodes CASTTDLAAGELFF.

CDR3 in amino acids: CASSRTSGFSSSETQYF. As DNA, the CDR3 is TGCGCCAGCAGCCGAACTAGCGGGTTTTCCTCTTCAGAGACCCAGTACTTC. The gene calls are TRBV4-3 and TRBJ2-5; 9 bases align to TRBD2. The V segment lost 4 bases and the J segment 4 bases; nucleotides outside the gene matches: 13. Germline CDR1 is LGHNA and CDR2 is YSLEER. This CDR3 spans 17 amino acids.

V is TRBV7-2 and J is TRBJ1-5; 8 nucleotides line up with TRBD1. Losses at the gene ends were 7 bases for V and 5 bases for J; bases not matched to a gene: 4. Germline V gives CDR1 SGHTA, CDR2 FQGNSA. CDR3 length equals 13 residues. DNA for the CDR3: TGTGCCAGCACCAAGGACAGGGATCAGCCCCAGCATTTT. This translates into CASTKDRDQPQHF.

The chain has TRBV4-1 and TRBJ2-6, with TRBD2 matching over 7 bases. J gave up 3 bases and V 4 bases, and 3 bases lay outside the gene matches. There are 15 residues in the CDR3. CDR1 MGHRA and CDR2 YSYEKL come from the germline V gene. The CDR3 spells CASSLGEGGANVLTF. The CDR3 DNA reads as TGCGCCAGCAGCCTAGGGGAGGGTGGGGCCAACGTCCTGACTTTC.

This clone was seen a few times. The chain is built from TRBV7-6 and TRBJ1-2; TRBD1 is a possible D gene (6 bases). Germline CDR1 is SGHVS and CDR2 is FNYEAQ. The CDR3 is made up of 16 amino acids. V was trimmed by 1 base and J by 5 bases, leaving 17 bases between them. CDR3 region: CASSLGSTGSLYGYTF. Here the CDR3 DNA reads TGTGCCAGCAGCTTAGGTTCTACAGGGTCCCTTTATGGCTACACCTTC.

The chain joins TRBV27 to TRBJ1-1; TRBD1 might be the D (5 bases). The V and J ends lost 6 bases and 0 bases respectively, with 14 bases between them. Germline V gene lookup returns CDR1 MNHEY and CDR2 SMNVEV (reference sequence). The CDR3 is made up of 15 amino acids. The DNA of the CDR3 is TGTGCCAGCAGAACCAAGGGGATCATGAACACTGAAGCTTTCTTT. Protein: CASRTKGIMNTEAFF.

V gene TRBV5-6 combines with J gene TRBJ2-5; 8 bases map to TRBD2. Germline V gene data show CDR1 as SGHDT and CDR2 as YYEEEE. V lost 7 bases and J lost 4; bases outside the gene matches: 9. This CDR3 has 14 amino acids. The CDR3 DNA follows: TGTGCCAGCCGCCAAGCGGGGGAGGGAGAGACCCAGTACTTC. Translating gives CASRQAGEGETQYF.

The chain employs TRBV4-3 and TRBJ1-1; weak D call: TRBD1 (5 bases). From germline, CDR1 is LGHNA and CDR2 YSLEER. Trimming stripped 1 base from V and 0 bases from J, with 12 bases between. The CDR3 is made up of 16 amino acids. CDR3 region: CASSQGRGSMNTEAFF. CDR3 nucleotides: TGCGCCAGCAGCCAAGGAAGGGGCTCCATGAACACTGAAGCTTTCTTT.

This chain's CDR3 is CASSRAATAYEQYF. The CDR3, as DNA: TGCGCCAGCAGCCGGGCTGCGACAGCCTACGAGCAGTACTTC. The rearrangement uses TRBV4-1 and TRBJ2-7; the D gene is possibly TRBD1 (5 bases). Germline CDR1 and CDR2: MGHRA and YSYEKL. The CDR3 totals 14 residues. V was cut by 4 bases and J by 2 bases, with 12 bases left in between.

This clone was seen a few times. The V call is TRBV7-8, the J call TRBJ2-7, with D perhaps TRBD1 (6 bases). The CDR3 covers 14 residues. Looked up from germline, CDR1 is SGHVS and CDR2 is FQNEAQ. Trimming pared 1 base from V and 7 bases from J, leaving 14 bases between. The CDR3 DNA reads as TGTGCCAGCAGCTTAGGGGGGCCCCGTAGGGAGCAGTACTTC. This translates into CASSLGGPRREQYF.

CDR3 residues: CSVEGSSGNTIYF. CDR3 in DNA: TGCAGCGTTGAAGGGAGCTCTGGAAACACCATATATTTT. V gene TRBV29-1 combines with J gene TRBJ1-3; no clear D gene. There are 13 residues in the CDR3. The germline V gene encodes CDR1 SQVTM and CDR2 ANQGSEA. The V end lost 1 base, the J end lost 0 bases, and 4 bases lay between the germline ends.

The chain joins TRBV25-1 to TRBJ2-2, with D unclear. The germline V gene has CDR1 MGHDK and CDR2 SYGVNS. Trimming removed 1 base at V and 0 bases at J, with 9 bases between. This CDR3 is 16 amino acids long. CDR3 protein: CASSEFIVANTGELFF. CDR3 sequence (DNA): TGTGCCAGCAGTGAATTTATCGTCGCGAACACCGGGGAGCTGTTTTTT. Filled out from reference TRBV25-1 and TRBJ2-2, the complete variable domain reads EADIYQTPRYLVIGTGKKITLECSQTMGHDKMYWYQQDPGMELHLIHYSYGVNSTEKGDLSSESTVSRIRTEHFPLTLESARPSHTSQYLCASSEFIVANTGELFFGEGSRLTVL.

The chain joins TRBV6-5 to TRBJ2-3; 7 nucleotides match TRBD1. The CDR3 has 14 residues. The trim removed 8 bases at V and 1 base at J, leaving 6 bases unmatched. CDR1 MNHEY and CDR2 SVGAGI come from the germline V gene. The CDR3 DNA follows: TGTGCCAGCGGACCGGGACAGCGCACAGATACGCAGTATTTT. This gives the protein CASGPGQRTDTQYF.

The chain recombines TRBV4-2 with TRBJ2-2; 10 bases match TRBD2. In germline, CDR1 is LGHNA, CDR2 YNFKEQ. The CDR3 consists of 14 residues. J lost 7 bases, V lost 3 bases, and 2 bases had no gene match. The CDR3 loop reads CASSQGLAIGELFF. In DNA, the CDR3 is TGTGCCAGCAGCCAGGGACTAGCGATCGGGGAGCTGTTTTTT.

The chain combines TRBV30 with TRBJ1-1, with D perhaps TRBD1 (5 bases). The ends were cut back, 0 bases at V and 4 bases at J, with 12 bases in the middle. The CDR3 runs 14 residues. CDR1 and CDR2 (germline): GTSNPN, SVGIG (reference sequence). The CDR3 DNA reads as TGTGCCTGGAGTGTAGGCAGGGATGGCACTGAAGCTTTCTTT. This encodes CAWSVGRDGTEAFF.

The chain joins TRBV5-6 to TRBJ2-5; 10 nucleotides match TRBD1. Trimming cost V 5 bases and J 5 bases; bases outside gene matches: 15. Germline V lookup: CDR1 SGHDT, CDR2 YYEEEE. CDR3 length: 17 amino acids. The CDR3 reads CASSSPAGTGDQETQYF. The CDR3 DNA is TGTGCCAGCAGTTCGCCCGCCGGGACAGGGGATCAGGAGACCCAGTACTTC.

The rearrangement joins TRBV5-8 to TRBJ1-1; 9 nucleotides agree with TRBD1. Germline V gene data show CDR1 as SGHTS and CDR2 as YDEGEE. V lost 2 bases, J lost 4 bases, and 9 bases stayed unmatched. This CDR3 comprises 16 residues. CDR3 DNA sequence: TGTGCCAGCAGCTTCATTTATGGACAGGGGACCACTGAAGCTTTCTTT. It specifies CASSFIYGQGTTEAFF.

The V call is TRBV5-1, the J call TRBJ2-2, with 10 bases matching TRBD2. Germline assignment: CDR1 SGHRS and CDR2 YFSETQ. V shed 8 bases and J 4 bases; nucleotides not matched to a gene: 5. The CDR3 is 14 amino acids. CDR3 DNA: TGCGCCAGTACTAGCGGGGACGGCACCGGGGAGCTGTTTTTT. Translation: CASTSGDGTGELFF.

The gene calls are TRBV16 and TRBJ1-2, with no clear D. The CDR3 totals 16 residues. V was pared by 1 base and J by 8 bases, with 20 bases between. Germline V gene data show CDR1 as KGHSY and CDR2 as FQNENV. The CDR3 sequence: CASSQFGLGQVEGYTF. Here the CDR3 DNA reads TGTGCCAGCAGCCAATTCGGTCTCGGCCAAGTTGAGGGCTACACCTTC.

This sequence joins TRBV5-4 and TRBJ2-5; no reliable D call. The V and J ends lost 3 bases and 1 base respectively, with 7 bases between them. CDR3 length equals 13 residues. Germline loops: CDR1 SGHNT, CDR2 YYREEE (reference sequence). DNA of the CDR3: TGTGCCAGCAGCTCCTGGAGCCAAGAGACCCAGTACTTC. It codes for CASSSWSQETQYF.

The rearrangement joins TRBV2 to TRBJ2-7; 8 bases line up with TRBD1. V trimming: 8 bases; J trimming: 3 bases; junction bases outside the gene matches: 6. Germline V lookup: CDR1 SNHLY, CDR2 FYNNEI. This CDR3 contains 13 residues. CDR3 in amino acids: CASARQGIYEQYF. In DNA form, the CDR3 reads TGTGCCAGCGCTAGACAGGGGATCTACGAGCAGTACTTC.